The clone carrying this TCR beta chain was counted only a few times. Via MiXCR, TCRdb re-called the 5' RACE reads, giving one row per CDR3 protein. The sample records nearly 350,000 distinct CDR3 sequences, approximately 12% being singletons. The sample originates from a study of T-cell memory formation after mild COVID-19. This CDR3 has 16 residues. Trimming removed 0 bases from V and 5 bases from J; junction bases left unmatched: 8. Per the germline V gene, CDR1 is SGHVS and CDR2 is FQNEAQ. Sequenced sample: PBMCs or a T cell subset sorted from them (not recorded which). This receptor was obtained from a man between 18 and 35 years old who had mild COVID-19 (a few samples of this study predate the infection). Cell type and time point are not known. The chain employs TRBV7-8 and TRBJ2-5, with 8 bases lining up with TRBD1. CDR3 bases: TGTGCCAGCAGCTTAGCCCTCAGGGGGCTGGGGGAGACCCAGTACTTC. The encoded protein is CASSLALRGLGETQYF.